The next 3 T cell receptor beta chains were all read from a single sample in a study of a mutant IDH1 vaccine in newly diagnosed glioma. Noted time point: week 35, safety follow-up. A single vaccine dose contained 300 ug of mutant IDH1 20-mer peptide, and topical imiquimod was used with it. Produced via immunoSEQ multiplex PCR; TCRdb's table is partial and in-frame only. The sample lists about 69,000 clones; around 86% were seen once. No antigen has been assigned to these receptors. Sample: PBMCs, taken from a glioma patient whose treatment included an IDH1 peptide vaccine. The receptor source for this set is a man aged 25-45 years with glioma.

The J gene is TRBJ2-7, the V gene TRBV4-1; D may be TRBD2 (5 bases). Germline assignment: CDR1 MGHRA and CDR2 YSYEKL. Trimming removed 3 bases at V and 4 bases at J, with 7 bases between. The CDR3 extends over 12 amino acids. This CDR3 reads CASSHGEYEQYF. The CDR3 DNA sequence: TGCGCCAGCAGCCACGGGGAGTACGAGCAGTACTTC.

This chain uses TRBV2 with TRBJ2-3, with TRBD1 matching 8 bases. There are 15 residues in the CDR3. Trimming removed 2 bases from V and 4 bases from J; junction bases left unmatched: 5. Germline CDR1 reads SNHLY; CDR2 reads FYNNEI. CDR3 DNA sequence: TGTGCCAGCAGTGAAAGGGACAGGAAGGCAGATACGCAGTATTTT. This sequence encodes CASSERDRKADTQYF. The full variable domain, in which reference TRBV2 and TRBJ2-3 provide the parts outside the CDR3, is EPEVTQTPSHQVTQMGQEVILRCVPISNHLYFYWYRQILGQKVEFLVSFYNNEISEKSEIFDDQFSVERPDGSNFTLKIRSTKLEDSAMYFCASSERDRKADTQYFGPGTRLTVL.

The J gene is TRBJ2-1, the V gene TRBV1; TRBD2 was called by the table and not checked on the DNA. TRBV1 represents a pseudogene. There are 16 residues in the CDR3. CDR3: CTSSTSRAGGYNEQFF. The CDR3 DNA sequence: TGCACCAGCAGCACGTCTCGAGCGGGAGGTTACAATGAGCAGTTCTTC.